This T cell receptor beta chain originates from a study of blood T cell repertoires in COVID-19. Overall study context: COVID-19 samples from acute and convalescent phases originated in the United States, Italy and Spain.

Data came from immunoSEQ multiplex PCR; TCRdb stores just in-frame clones and leaves some out. The sample holds roughly 180,000 clones, 76% seen once. This clone was seen a handful of times. Germline V gene lookup returns CDR1 SGHVT and CDR2 SQSDAQ. Between the trimmed V and J ends, which lost 3 bases and 3 bases, there was a span of 14 bases. The CDR3 has 15 amino acids. Sequencing input: peripheral blood. This chain joins TRBV7-4 and TRBJ1-2; D is possibly TRBD1 (6 bases). This TCR was sampled from a woman aged 45 to 65 with active or convalescent COVID-19. CDR3 loop: CASSFALRQDYGYTF. DNA for the CDR3: TGTGCCAGCAGCTTTGCTCTTCGACAGGACTATGGCTACACCTTC.